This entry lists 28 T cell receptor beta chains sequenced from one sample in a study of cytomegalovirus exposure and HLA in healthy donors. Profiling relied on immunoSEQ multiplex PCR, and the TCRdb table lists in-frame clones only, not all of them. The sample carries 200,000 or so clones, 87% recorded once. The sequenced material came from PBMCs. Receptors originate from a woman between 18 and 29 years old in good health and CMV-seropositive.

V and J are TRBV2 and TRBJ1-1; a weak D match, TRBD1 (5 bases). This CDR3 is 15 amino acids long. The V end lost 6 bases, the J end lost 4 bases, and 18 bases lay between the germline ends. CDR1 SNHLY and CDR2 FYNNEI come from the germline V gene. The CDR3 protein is CASSRFGPGVTEAFF. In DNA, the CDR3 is TGTGCCAGCAGCCGGTTCGGGCCGGGGGTCACTGAAGCTTTCTTT.

The CDR3 DNA follows: TGCGCCAGCAGCCATAGACTGGACAGGGGAGGGTTCTATGGCTACACCTTC. Its protein is CASSHRLDRGGFYGYTF. The chain is built from TRBV5-1 and TRBJ1-2; TRBD1 matches 9 bases. Germline trimming cut 4 bases from V and 4 bases from J; bases unmatched to any gene: 14. This CDR3 spans 17 amino acids. Germline lookup yields CDR1 SGHRS and CDR2 YFSETQ.

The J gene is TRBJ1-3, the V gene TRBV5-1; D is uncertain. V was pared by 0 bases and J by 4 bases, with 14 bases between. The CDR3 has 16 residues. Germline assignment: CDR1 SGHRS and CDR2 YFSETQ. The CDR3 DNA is TGCGCCAGCAGCTTGGGAGCGGGTTCAGGCGGAAACACCATATATTTT. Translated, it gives CASSLGAGSGGNTIYF.

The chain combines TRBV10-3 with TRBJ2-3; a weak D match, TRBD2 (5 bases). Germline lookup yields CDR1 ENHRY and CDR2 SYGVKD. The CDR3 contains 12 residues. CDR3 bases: TGTGCGGTTGGCGAAGGGAGAGATACGCAGTATTTT. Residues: CAVGEGRDTQYF.

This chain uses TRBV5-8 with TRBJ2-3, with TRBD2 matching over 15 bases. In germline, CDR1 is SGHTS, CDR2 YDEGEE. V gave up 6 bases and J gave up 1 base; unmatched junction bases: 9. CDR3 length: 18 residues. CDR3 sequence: CASNGLAGGRRGTDTQYF. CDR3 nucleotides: TGTGCCAGCAACGGACTAGCGGGAGGGCGAAGGGGCACAGATACGCAGTATTTT.

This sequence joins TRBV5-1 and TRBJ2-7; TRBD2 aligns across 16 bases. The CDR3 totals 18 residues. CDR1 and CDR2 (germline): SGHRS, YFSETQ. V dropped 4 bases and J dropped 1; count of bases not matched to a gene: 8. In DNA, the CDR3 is TGCGCCAGCAGCGTCCCGGGACTAGCGGGAGGGCAGTCCTACGAGCAGTACTTC. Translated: CASSVPGLAGGQSYEQYF.

The CDR3 sequence is CASSLSGQGGEQFF. CDR3 coding DNA: TGTGCCAGCAGCCTAAGCGGACAGGGTGGTGAGCAGTTCTTC. This rearrangement joins TRBV7-9 to TRBJ2-1; TRBD1 matches at 8 bases. Germline assignment: CDR1 SEHNR and CDR2 FQNEAQ (reference sequence). With V trimmed by 5 bases and J by 9 bases, 9 bases remained unmatched. This CDR3 is built from 14 residues.

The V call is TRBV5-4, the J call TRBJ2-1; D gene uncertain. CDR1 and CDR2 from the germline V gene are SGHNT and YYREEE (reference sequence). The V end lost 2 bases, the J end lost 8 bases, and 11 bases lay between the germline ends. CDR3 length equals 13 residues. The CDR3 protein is CASSFLGGDEQFF. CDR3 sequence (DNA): TGTGCCAGCAGCTTTCTAGGTGGAGATGAGCAGTTCTTC. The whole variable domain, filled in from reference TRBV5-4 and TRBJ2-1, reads ETGVTQSPTHLIKTRGQQVTLRCSSQSGHNTVSWYQQALGQGPQFIFQYYREEENGRGNFPPRFSGLQFPNYSSELNVNALELDDSALYLCASSFLGGDEQFFGPGTRLTVL.

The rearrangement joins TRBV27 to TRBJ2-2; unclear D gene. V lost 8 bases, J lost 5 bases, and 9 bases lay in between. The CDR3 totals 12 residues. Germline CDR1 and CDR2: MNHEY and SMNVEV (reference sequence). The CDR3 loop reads CASSMLTGELFF. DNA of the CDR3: TGTGCCAGCTCTATGTTGACCGGGGAGCTGTTTTTT.

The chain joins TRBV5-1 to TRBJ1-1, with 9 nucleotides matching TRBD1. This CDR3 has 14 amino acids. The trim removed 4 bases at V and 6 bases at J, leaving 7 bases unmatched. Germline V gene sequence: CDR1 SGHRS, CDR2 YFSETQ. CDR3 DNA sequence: TGCGCCAGCAGCGGGACAGGGAGCTTGGCTGAAGCTTTCTTT. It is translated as CASSGTGSLAEAFF.

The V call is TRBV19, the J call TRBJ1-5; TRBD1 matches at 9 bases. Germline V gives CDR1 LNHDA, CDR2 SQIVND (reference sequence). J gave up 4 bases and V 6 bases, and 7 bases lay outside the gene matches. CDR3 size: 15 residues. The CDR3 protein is CASSRTGGWNQPQHF. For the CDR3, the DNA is TGTGCCAGTAGCAGAACAGGGGGCTGGAATCAGCCCCAGCATTTT.

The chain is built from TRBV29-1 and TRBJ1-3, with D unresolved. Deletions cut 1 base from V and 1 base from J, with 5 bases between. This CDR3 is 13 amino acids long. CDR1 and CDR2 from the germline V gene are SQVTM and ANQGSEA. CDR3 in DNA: TGCAGCGTTGAAGTCGGGTCTGGAAACACCATATATTTT. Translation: CSVEVGSGNTIYF.

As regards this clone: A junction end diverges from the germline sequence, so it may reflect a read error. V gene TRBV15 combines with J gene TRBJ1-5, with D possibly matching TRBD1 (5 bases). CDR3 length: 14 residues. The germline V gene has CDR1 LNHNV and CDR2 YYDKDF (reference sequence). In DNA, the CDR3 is TGTGCCACCAGAAGAGACAGTTTCAATCAGCCCCAGCATTTT. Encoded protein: CATRRDSFNQPQHF.

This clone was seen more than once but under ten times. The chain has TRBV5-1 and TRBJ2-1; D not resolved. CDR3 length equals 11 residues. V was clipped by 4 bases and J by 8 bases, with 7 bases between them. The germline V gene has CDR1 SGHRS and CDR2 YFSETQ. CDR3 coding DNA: TGCGCCAGCAGCCAAAGCGATGAGCAGTTCTTC. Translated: CASSQSDEQFF.

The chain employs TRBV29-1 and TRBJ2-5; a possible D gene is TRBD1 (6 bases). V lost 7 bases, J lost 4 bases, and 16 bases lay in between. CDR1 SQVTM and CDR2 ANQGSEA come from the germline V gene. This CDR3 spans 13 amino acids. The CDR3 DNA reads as TGCAGCGCCGGCCAGGGGTTCGGAGAGACCCAGTACTTC. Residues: CSAGQGFGETQYF.

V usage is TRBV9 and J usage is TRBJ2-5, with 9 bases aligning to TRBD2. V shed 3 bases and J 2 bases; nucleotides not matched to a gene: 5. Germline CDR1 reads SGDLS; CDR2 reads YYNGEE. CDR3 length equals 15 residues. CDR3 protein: CASSELAGPQETQYF. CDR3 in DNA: TGTGCCAGCAGCGAGCTAGCGGGACCACAAGAGACCCAGTACTTC.

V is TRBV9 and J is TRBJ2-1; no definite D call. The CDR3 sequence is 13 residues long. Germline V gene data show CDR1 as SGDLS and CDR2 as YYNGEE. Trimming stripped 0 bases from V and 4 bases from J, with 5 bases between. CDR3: CASSVDIYNEQFF. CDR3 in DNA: TGTGCCAGCAGCGTAGACATTTACAATGAGCAGTTCTTC.

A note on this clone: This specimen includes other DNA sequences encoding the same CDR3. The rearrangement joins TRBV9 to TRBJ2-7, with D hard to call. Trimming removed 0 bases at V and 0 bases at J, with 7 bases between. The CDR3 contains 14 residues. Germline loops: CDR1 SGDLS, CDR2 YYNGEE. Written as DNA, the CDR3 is TGTGCCAGCAGCGTAGGTTCCGGCTCCTACGAGCAGTACTTC. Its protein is CASSVGSGSYEQYF. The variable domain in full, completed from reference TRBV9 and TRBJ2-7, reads DSGVTQTPKHLITATGQRVTLRCSPRSGDLSVYWYQQSLDQGLQFLIQYYNGEERAKGNILERFSAQQFPDLHSELNLSSLELGDSALYFCASSVGSGSYEQYFGPGTRLTVT.

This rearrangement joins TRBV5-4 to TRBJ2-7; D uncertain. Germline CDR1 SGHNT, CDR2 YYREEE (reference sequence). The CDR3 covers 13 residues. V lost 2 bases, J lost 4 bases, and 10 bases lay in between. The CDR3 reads CASSFSGQYEQYF. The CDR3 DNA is TGTGCCAGCAGCTTCTCAGGTCAATACGAGCAGTACTTC.

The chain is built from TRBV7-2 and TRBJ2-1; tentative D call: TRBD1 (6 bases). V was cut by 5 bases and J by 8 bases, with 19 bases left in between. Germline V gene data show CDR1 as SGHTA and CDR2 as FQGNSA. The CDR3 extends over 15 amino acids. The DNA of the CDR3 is TGTGCCAGCAGCAAAGGGACAATCACCATTGATGAGCAGTTCTTC. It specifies CASSKGTITIDEQFF.

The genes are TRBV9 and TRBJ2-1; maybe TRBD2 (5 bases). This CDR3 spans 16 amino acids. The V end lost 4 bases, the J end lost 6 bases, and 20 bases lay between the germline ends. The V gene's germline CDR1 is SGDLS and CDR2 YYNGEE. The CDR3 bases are TGTGCCAGCAGCCTTTCGCCCTCCGGGATTTCCAATGAGCAGTTCTTC. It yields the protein CASSLSPSGISNEQFF.

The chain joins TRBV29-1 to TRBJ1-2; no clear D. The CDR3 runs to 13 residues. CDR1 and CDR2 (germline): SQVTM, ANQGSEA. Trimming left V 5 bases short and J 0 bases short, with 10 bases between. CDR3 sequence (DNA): TGCAGCGTTCGACTGGACTCTAACTATGGCTACACCTTC. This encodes CSVRLDSNYGYTF. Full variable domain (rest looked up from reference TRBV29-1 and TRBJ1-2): SAVISQKPSRDICQRGTSLTIQCQVDSQVTMMFWYRQQPGQSLTLIATANQGSEATYESGFVIDKFPISRPNLTFSTLTVSNMSPEDSSIYLCSVRLDSNYGYTFGSGTRLTVV.

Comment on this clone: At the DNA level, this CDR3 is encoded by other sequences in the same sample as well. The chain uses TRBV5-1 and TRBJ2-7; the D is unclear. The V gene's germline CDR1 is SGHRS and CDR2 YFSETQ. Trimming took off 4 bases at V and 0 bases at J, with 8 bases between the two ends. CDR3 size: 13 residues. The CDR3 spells CASSLTSSYEQYF. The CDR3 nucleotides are TGCGCCAGCAGCCTCACGAGCTCCTACGAGCAGTACTTC.

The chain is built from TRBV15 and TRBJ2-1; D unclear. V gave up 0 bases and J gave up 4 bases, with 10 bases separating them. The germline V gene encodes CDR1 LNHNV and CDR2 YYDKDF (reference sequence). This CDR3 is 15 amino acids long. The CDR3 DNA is TGTGCCACCAGCAGAGACCGGAACAGTTACAATGAGCAGTTCTTC. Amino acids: CATSRDRNSYNEQFF.

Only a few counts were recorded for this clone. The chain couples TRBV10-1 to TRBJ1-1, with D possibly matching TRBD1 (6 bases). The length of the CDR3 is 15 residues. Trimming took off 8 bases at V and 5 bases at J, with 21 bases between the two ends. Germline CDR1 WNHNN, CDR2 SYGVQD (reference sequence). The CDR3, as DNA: TGCGCCAGCGTAAACTCTCACAGGGAGGGGACTGAAGCTTTCTTT. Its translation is CASVNSHREGTEAFF.

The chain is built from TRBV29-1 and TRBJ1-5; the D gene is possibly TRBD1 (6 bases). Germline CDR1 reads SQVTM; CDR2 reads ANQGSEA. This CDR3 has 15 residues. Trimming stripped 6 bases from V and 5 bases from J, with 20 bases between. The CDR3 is CSVALAGAKDQPQHF. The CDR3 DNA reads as TGCAGCGTCGCACTGGCAGGGGCGAAGGATCAGCCCCAGCATTTT.

The CDR3 coding sequence is TGCAGCGTTGAAGACAGGGCGCCAGTGGGTGAGCAGTTCTTC. Encoded protein: CSVEDRAPVGEQFF. The chain couples TRBV29-1 to TRBJ2-1; perhaps TRBD1 as D (5 bases). Germline CDR1 reads SQVTM; CDR2 reads ANQGSEA. This CDR3 is built from 14 residues. Trimming removed 0 bases from V and 9 bases from J, with 15 bases in between.

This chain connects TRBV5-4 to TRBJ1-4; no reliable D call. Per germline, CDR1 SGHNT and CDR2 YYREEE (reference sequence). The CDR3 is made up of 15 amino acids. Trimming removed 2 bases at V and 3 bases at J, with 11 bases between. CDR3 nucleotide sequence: TGTGCCAGCAGCTTAGCGGCCCTGCCTAATGAAAAACTGTTTTTT. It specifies CASSLAALPNEKLFF.